The entry below describes one TCR beta chain. The source of the sample is a study of blood T cell repertoires in COVID-19. The wider study: COVID-19 samples collected from the United States, Italy and Spain covered acute and convalescent phases. PBMCs, B-cell-depleted T cells, or T cells provided the cDNA or gDNA that made up the material.

The CDR3 is made up of 14 amino acids. Germline CDR1 and CDR2: MNHEY and SMNVEV (reference sequence). The ends were cut back, 6 bases at V and 5 bases at J, with 16 bases in the middle. Original processing notes: Counts of nucleated cells, estimated from reference gene primer amplification, were obtained. Clones were sequenced by immunoSEQ multiplex PCR, and TCRdb holds only the in-frame ones, with some missing. V, J and clone size derive from that table, while D and trimming were established from the DNA sequence. The sample has 210,000 or so clones; roughly nine tenths are singletons. Sample: peripheral blood. This receptor was taken from a woman aged 18-29 years who had recovered from COVID-19. The rearrangement uses TRBV27 and TRBJ1-1; D unresolved. For the CDR3, the DNA is TGTGCCAGCAGAGGCCTTAATATGAGGACTGAAGCTTTCTTT. It specifies CASRGLNMRTEAFF.